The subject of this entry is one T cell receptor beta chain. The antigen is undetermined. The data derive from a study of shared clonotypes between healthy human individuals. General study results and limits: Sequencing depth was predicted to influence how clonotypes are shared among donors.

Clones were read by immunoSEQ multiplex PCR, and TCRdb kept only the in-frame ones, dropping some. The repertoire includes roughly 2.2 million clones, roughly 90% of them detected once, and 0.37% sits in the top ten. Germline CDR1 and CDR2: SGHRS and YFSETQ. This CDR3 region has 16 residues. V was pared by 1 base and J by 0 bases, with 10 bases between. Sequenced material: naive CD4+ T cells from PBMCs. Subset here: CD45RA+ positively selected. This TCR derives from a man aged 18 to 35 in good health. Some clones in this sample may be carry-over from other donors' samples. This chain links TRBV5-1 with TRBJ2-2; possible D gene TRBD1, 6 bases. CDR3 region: CASSLRDIANTGELFF. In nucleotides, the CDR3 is TGCGCCAGCAGCTTGAGGGACATAGCGAACACCGGGGAGCTGTTTTTT. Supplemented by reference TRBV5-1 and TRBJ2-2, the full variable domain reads KAGVTQTPRYLIKTRGQQVTLSCSPISGHRSVSWYQQTPGQGLQFLFEYFSETQRNKGNFPGRFSGRQFSNSRSEMNVSTLELGDSALYLCASSLRDIANTGELFFGEGSRLTVL.